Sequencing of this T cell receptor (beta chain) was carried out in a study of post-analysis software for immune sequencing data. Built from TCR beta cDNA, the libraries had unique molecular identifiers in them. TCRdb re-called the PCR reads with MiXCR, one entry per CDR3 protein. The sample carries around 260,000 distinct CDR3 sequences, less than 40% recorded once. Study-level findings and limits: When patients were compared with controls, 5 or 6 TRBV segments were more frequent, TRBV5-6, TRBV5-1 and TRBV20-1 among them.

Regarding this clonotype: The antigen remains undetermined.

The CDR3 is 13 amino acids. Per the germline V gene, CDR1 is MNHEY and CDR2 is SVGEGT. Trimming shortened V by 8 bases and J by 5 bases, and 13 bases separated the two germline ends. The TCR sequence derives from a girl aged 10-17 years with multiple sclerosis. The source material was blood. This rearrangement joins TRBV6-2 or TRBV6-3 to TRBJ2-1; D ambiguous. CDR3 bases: TGTGCCAGCCTGTTACCCCTAGACAATGAGCAGTTCTTC. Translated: CASLLPLDNEQFF.